What follows describes a single T cell receptor beta chain. These data come from a study of blood T cell repertoires in COVID-19. Study background: COVID-19 samples, acute and convalescent, were from the United States, Italy and Spain. PBMCs, B-cell-depleted T cells, or T cells were the source of the cDNA or gDNA that made up the material.

In the authors' methods: Using reference gene primer amplification, nucleated cell counts were estimated. Libraries were prepared by immunoSEQ multiplex PCR; TCRdb keeps only in-frame clonotypes and omits some of them. For V, J and clone size, that table is used; D and trimming come from the DNA. The sample carries about 670,000 clones, about 87% recorded once. The CDR3 loop spans 15 amino acids. Trimming stripped 2 bases from V and 4 bases from J, with 15 bases between. Germline-derived CDR1 and CDR2 are MNHEY and SVGEGT. Material for sequencing was peripheral blood. This TCR derives from a woman aged 18-30 years with acute or convalescent COVID-19. V gene TRBV6-2 or TRBV6-3 combines with J gene TRBJ2-7, with D possibly being TRBD2 (6 bases). CDR3 DNA sequence: TGTGCCAGCAGTTACGGGGAGACTAGTTGGTACGAGCAGTACTTC. The encoded protein is CASSYGETSWYEQYF.